These T cell receptor beta chains were read from a single sample in a study of shared clonotypes between healthy human individuals. Sequencing was performed with immunoSEQ multiplex PCR; in TCRdb, only in-frame clones are kept and a portion is missing. Of around 1.1 million clones detected, 60% to 85% appear once; the ten largest clones hold about 0.89%. The sample consisted of memory CD4+ T cells from PBMCs. Receptors were obtained from a young man in good health. Some clones in this sample may be carry-over from other donors' samples. Both conserved end residues are part of each CDR3. The D gene is left open where the match is weak. Size is omitted from some rows. Given values are once, few, many or a class for expanded clones.

clone_size	v_call	d_call	j_call	cdr3_nt	cdr3_aa
NA	TRBV18	NA	TRBJ2-7	TGTGCCAGCTCACCTCGGACACTCTCCTACGAGCAGTACTTC	CASSPRTLSYEQYF
NA	TRBV5-4	TRBD2	TRBJ2-2	TGTGCCAGCAGCTGGGGACTACAGTCGGGGGAGCTGTTTTTT	CASSWGLQSGELFF
NA	TRBV2	TRBD1	TRBJ1-1	TGTGCCAGCAGTGAATCGGGACAGATGAACACTGAAGCTTTCTTT	CASSESGQMNTEAFF
NA	TRBV6-1	NA	TRBJ1-5	TGTGCCAGCTTACAGGGCCCCGGGGGCAATCAGCCCCAGCATTTT	CASLQGPGGNQPQHF
NA	TRBV30	NA	TRBJ1-2	TGTGCCTGGAGTGTACTTGATTACGGCTACACCTTC	CAWSVLDYGYTF
NA	TRBV7-2	NA	TRBJ2-3	TGTGCCAGCAGTCCTATAGGAGGGGGCGCAGCAGATACGCAGTATTTT	CASSPIGGGAADTQYF
few	TRBV2	NA	TRBJ1-5	TGTGCCAGCAGTGAAAAGGGGTCGGGCGGCCAGCCCCAGCATTTT	CASSEKGSGGQPQHF
NA	TRBV18	TRBD2	TRBJ2-7	TGTGCCAGCTCCCGGGGGGGAGCGGGAGAATTCCACGAGCAGTACTTC	CASSRGGAGEFHEQYF
few	TRBV9	TRBD2	TRBJ2-1	TGTGCCAGCAGCGCTAGCGGGAGGATGGATGAGCAGTTCTTC	CASSASGRMDEQFF
NA	TRBV6-5	TRBD1	TRBJ2-7	TGTGCCAGCAGGACGGACAGGGGGCGTTACGAGCAGTACTTC	CASRTDRGRYEQYF
once	TRBV19	TRBD2	TRBJ2-1	TGTGCCAGTGCTGGACTAGCGGGAGTACACAATGAGCAGTTCTTC	CASAGLAGVHNEQFF
NA	TRBV5-1	NA	TRBJ1-1	TGCGCCAGCAGCTTGAAGGCGGCGGGGACAGAAGCTTTCTTT	CASSLKAAGTEAFF
NA	TRBV10-3	TRBD1	TRBJ2-7	TGTGCCATCAAGGGGGCATCGGGTTCCTACGAGCAGTACTTC	CAIKGASGSYEQYF
NA	TRBV28	TRBD2	TRBJ2-5	TGTGCCAGCAGTTACCGGGACAGGGGACTAGCGGGAGCTTTGGAGACCCAGTACTTC	CASSYRDRGLAGALETQYF
NA	TRBV28	TRBD1	TRBJ2-2	TGTGCCAGCAGTGTGCCGGGACAGGGGAACACCGGGGAGCTGTTTTTT	CASSVPGQGNTGELFF
NA	TRBV7-6	NA	TRBJ2-3	TGTGCCAGCAGCGCCCAGGGAGATACGCAGTATTTT	CASSAQGDTQYF
NA	TRBV6-1	NA	TRBJ1-1	TGTGCCAGCAGTCGGGGGACTGAAGCTTTCTTT	CASSRGTEAFF
once	TRBV7-3	TRBD2	TRBJ2-3	TGTGCCAGCAGCGCATTTCACTTAGCGGGAGGGCCTGTAGGCACAGATACGCAGTATTTT	CASSAFHLAGGPVGTDTQYF
NA	TRBV27	TRBD1	TRBJ2-7	TGTGCCAGCAGTCCGGGACAGGGACCCTACGAGCAGTACTTC	CASSPGQGPYEQYF
NA	TRBV7-3	NA	TRBJ1-5	TGTGCCAGCAGCTTATTCGCCCTGGCAGGCAATCAGCCCCAGCATTTT	CASSLFALAGNQPQHF
NA	TRBV10-3	TRBD1	TRBJ2-1	TGTGCCTCAGCCCCAGGGGGCCCCTACAATGAGCAGTTCTTC	CASAPGGPYNEQFF
NA	TRBV30	NA	TRBJ2-5	TGTGCCTGGAGTGTACGCCTATCGGAGACCCAGTACTTC	CAWSVRLSETQYF
NA	TRBV28	NA	TRBJ1-5	TGTGCCAGCAGTTTATTCATGGAGACAGCGAGACATCAGCCCCAGCATTTT	CASSLFMETARHQPQHF
NA	TRBV10-2	TRBD2	TRBJ2-7	TGCGCCAGCCCTCACGGGAGGGTGCGCTACGAGCAGTACTTC	CASPHGRVRYEQYF
NA	TRBV18	NA	TRBJ2-7	TGTGCCAGCTCACTAGATCTATACGAGCAGTACTTC	CASSLDLYEQYF
NA	TRBV5-1	NA	TRBJ1-3	TGCGCCAGCAGCTTGGGTTACGGGAGCTCTGGAAACACCATATATTTT	CASSLGYGSSGNTIYF
NA	TRBV27	TRBD2	TRBJ2-1	TGTGCCAGCAGCTCCAATGGCGGGAGGAGTAATGAGCAGTTCTTC	CASSSNGGRSNEQFF
NA	TRBV6-5	TRBD1	TRBJ1-4	TGTGCCAGCAGTTACATGAACAGGGGCCCATGGCGGGAACTGTTTTTT	CASSYMNRGPWRELFF
NA	TRBV6-5	NA	TRBJ1-3	TGTGCCAGCAGTTACTCCTCTGGAAACACCATATATTTT	CASSYSSGNTIYF
NA	TRBV9	NA	TRBJ2-1	TGTGCCAGCAGCGTAGGGGTAGACAATGAGCAGTTCTTC	CASSVGVDNEQFF
NA	TRBV5-1	NA	TRBJ1-1	TGCGCCAGCAGCTTGGAGTGGGGCCAGAACACTGAAGCTTTCTTT	CASSLEWGQNTEAFF
NA	TRBV7-9	NA	TRBJ1-5	TGTGCCAGCAGCCCTGGGGGGGGGAATCAGCCCCAGCATTTT	CASSPGGGNQPQHF
NA	TRBV4-2	NA	TRBJ1-2	TGTGCCAGCAGCCAAGACGGGACGCTTAACTATGGCTACACCTTC	CASSQDGTLNYGYTF
NA	TRBV4-1	NA	TRBJ1-2	TGCGCCAGCAGCCAAGACCGGCAGACGGTTAACTATGGCTACACCTTC	CASSQDRQTVNYGYTF